Included here is one T cell receptor (beta chain) sequence, with context. Antigen: not known. This entry comes from a study of shared clonotypes between healthy human individuals. Broader study findings: Clonotype sharing across a few donors was observed for 4% to 5.5% of naive CD4 clonotypes.

Sequencing was performed with immunoSEQ multiplex PCR; in TCRdb, only in-frame clones are kept and a portion is missing. The table has over 700,000 clones, 72% seen once. The length of the CDR3 is 15 residues. The germline gives CDR1 SGHAT, CDR2 FQNNGV. Unmatched junction bases numbered 6, after V lost 1 base and J lost 5 bases. The receptor comes from a young woman in good health. The gene calls are TRBV11-2 and TRBJ1-2, with TRBD1 identical over 8 bases. Sequenced: memory CD4+ T cells sorted from blood. Regarding subset: CD45RA-negative fraction. CDR3: CASSLGLQGEYGYTF. CDR3 bases: TGTGCCAGCAGCTTAGGCCTACAGGGGGAGTATGGCTACACCTTC.